The subject of this entry is one T cell receptor (beta chain). Germline V gives CDR1 SGHTA, CDR2 FQGNSA. The CDR3 contains 13 residues. V was clipped by 1 base and J by 6 bases, with 9 bases between them. Original processing notes: Reference gene primer amplification gave estimated nucleated cell counts. Clones were sequenced by immunoSEQ multiplex PCR, and TCRdb holds only the in-frame ones, with some missing. V and J calls and clone size come straight from that table; D and trimming were deduced from the DNA. The table shows just over 150,000 clones, with approximately 84% occurring only once. The sample originates from a study of blood T cell repertoires in COVID-19. Study-wide context: Samples taken during acute and convalescent COVID-19 were collected in the United States, Italy and Spain.

Source material: peripheral blood. This clonotype was obtained from a woman of 80 years or more with acute or convalescent COVID-19. This chain joins TRBV7-2 and TRBJ1-1; the D is unclear. The CDR3 loop reads CASSLGFLPEAFF. The CDR3 nucleotides are TGTGCCAGCAGCTTAGGTTTCCTACCTGAAGCTTTCTTT.